A selection of T cell receptor beta chains follows, all from one sample in a study of cytomegalovirus exposure and HLA in healthy donors. Only in-frame clones appear in the TCRdb table, and some are missing; sequencing was by immunoSEQ multiplex PCR. The sample has around 120,000 clones, 50% to 65% seen once. The source material was PBMCs. These receptor sequences come from a young man in good health and CMV-seropositive. Both conserved end residues are part of each CDR3. A D gene is named only where the DNA matches it firmly. Clone sizes are given selectively: once, few, many, or a class where the clone is expanded.

abundance	v_gene	d_gene	len	j_gene	CDR3aa	CDR3nt
NA	TRBV6-5	TRBD1	15	TRBJ1-2	CASSYRTGFNYGYTF	TGTGCCAGCAGTTACCGGACAGGATTCAACTATGGCTACACCTTC
NA	TRBV9	NA	15	TRBJ1-2	CASSATEGTSGGYTF	TGTGCCAGCAGCGCCACCGAGGGTACCTCTGGCGGCTACACCTTC
NA	TRBV5-6	NA	14	TRBJ1-2	CASRLRVRVSGYTF	TGTGCCAGCAGGTTACGAGTCAGGGTTTCTGGCTACACCTTC
NA	TRBV6-1	NA	14	TRBJ1-6	CASSEGGRLAPLHF	TGTGCCAGCAGTGAAGGCGGCAGACTGGCACCCCTCCACTTT
NA	TRBV18	NA	15	TRBJ2-7	CASSPTPRVNHEQYF	TGTGCCAGCTCACCGACACCCCGTGTCAATCACGAGCAGTACTTC
few	TRBV5-4	NA	16	TRBJ2-1	CASSPGGASAYNEQFF	TGTGCCAGCAGCCCTGGGGGGGCTTCAGCTTACAATGAGCAGTTCTTC
NA	TRBV5-4	TRBD2	16	TRBJ2-5	CASSLGIAGGQETQYF	TGTGCCAGCAGCTTGGGAATAGCGGGGGGGCAAGAGACCCAGTACTTC
NA	TRBV7-9	NA	13	TRBJ1-2	CASSLAAGRGYTF	TGTGCCAGCAGCTTAGCTGCCGGTCGCGGCTACACCTTC
once	TRBV27	NA	14	TRBJ2-7	CASSFRKNSYEQYF	TGTGCCAGCAGTTTCAGGAAAAACTCCTACGAGCAGTACTTC
NA	TRBV7-2	NA	14	TRBJ2-5	CASSLAGEIGTQYF	TGTGCCAGCAGCTTAGCGGGAGAAATTGGGACCCAGTACTTC
few	TRBV5-6	TRBD2	14	TRBJ2-3	CASSSGGAGDTQYF	TGTGCCAGCAGCTCCGGGGGGGCTGGGGATACGCAGTATTTT
NA	TRBV5-4	NA	13	TRBJ2-7	CASSERQTYEQYF	TGTGCCAGCAGCGAACGACAGACCTACGAGCAGTACTTC
NA	TRBV7-9	NA	12	TRBJ2-3	CAGQQGTDTQYF	TGTGCCGGGCAGCAGGGCACAGATACGCAGTATTTT
few	TRBV7-9	NA	15	TRBJ2-1	CASSLLGGPYNEQFF	TGTGCCAGCAGCTTATTGGGGGGGCCTTACAATGAGCAGTTCTTC
NA	TRBV6-1	TRBD2	17	TRBJ2-2	CASSEAPSGGGTGELFF	TGTGCCAGCAGTGAAGCTCCTTCGGGGGGGGGCACCGGGGAGCTGTTTTTT
NA	TRBV7-2	TRBD2	13	TRBJ2-5	CASSLMGGETQYF	TGTGCCAGCAGCTTAATGGGGGGGGAGACCCAGTACTTC
NA	TRBV7-9	NA	13	TRBJ2-5	CSSSLPGSETQYF	TGTTCCAGCAGCTTGCCGGGGTCCGAGACCCAGTACTTC
NA	TRBV4-1	NA	12	TRBJ2-1	CASSHLGDEQFF	TGCGCCAGCAGCCACTTAGGAGATGAGCAGTTCTTC
NA	TRBV27	NA	11	TRBJ1-3	CASREGDTIYF	TGTGCCAGCAGAGAGGGGGACACCATATATTTT
NA	TRBV5-1	NA	13	TRBJ1-2	CASSLATGGGYTF	TGCGCCAGCAGCTTGGCTACGGGAGGAGGCTACACCTTC
NA	TRBV5-1	NA	15	TRBJ1-1	CASRQSALGNTEAFF	TGCGCCAGCAGGCAATCAGCTCTGGGCAACACTGAAGCTTTCTTT
few	TRBV5-6	NA	15	TRBJ2-7	CASSTALPALYEQYF	TGTGCCAGCAGCACGGCACTACCGGCCCTCTACGAGCAGTACTTC
few	TRBV18	NA	15	TRBJ1-4	CASSRDGATNEKLFF	TGTGCCAGCTCCCGGGATGGTGCAACTAATGAAAAACTGTTTTTT
NA	TRBV10-3	NA	14	TRBJ2-7	CAISEGAGTYEQYF	TGTGCCATCAGTGAAGGGGCAGGAACCTACGAGCAGTACTTC